Following are 16 T cell receptor beta chains from one sample sequenced in a study of shared clonotypes between healthy human individuals. Here immunoSEQ multiplex PCR was the method, and the copy in TCRdb shows in-frame clones only, minus some. Counted here are some 1,100,000 clones, approximately 80% occurring once; the ten biggest clones make up around 0.47%. The specimen sequenced was memory CD4+ T cells from PBMCs. This sample's subset: CD45RA-negative fraction. Receptors originate from a man aged 18 to 29 in good health. Some clones in this sample may be carry-over from other donors' samples.

The genes are TRBV2 and TRBJ2-7; no clear D. CDR1 and CDR2 from the germline V gene are SNHLY and FYNNEI. With 1 base removed from V and 4 bases from J, the gap between germline ends came to 8 bases. The CDR3 length is 13 residues. CDR3 coding DNA: TGTGCCAGCAGTGAAGAGGTGGGATACGAGCAGTACTTC. Translation gives CASSEEVGYEQYF.

The genes are TRBV4-2 and TRBJ2-3, with 9 bases aligning to TRBD2. The CDR3 is 18 amino acids. Trimming removed 1 base from V and 6 bases from J; junction bases left unmatched: 14. CDR1 and CDR2 (germline): LGHNA, YNFKEQ. Here the CDR3 reads CASSQVYGTSSERDTQYF. In DNA form, the CDR3 reads TGTGCCAGCAGCCAAGTTTACGGGACTAGCTCAGAGAGGGATACGCAGTATTTT.

The chain joins TRBV7-9 to TRBJ2-7, with 10 bases fitting TRBD1. V lost 3 bases, J lost 5 bases, and 4 bases stayed unmatched. This CDR3 contains 14 residues. In germline, CDR1 is SEHNR, CDR2 FQNEAQ (reference sequence). The CDR3 DNA sequence: TGTGCCAGCAGCTTTGGGACAGGGGCCCACGAGCAGTACTTC. As protein: CASSFGTGAHEQYF.

The V and J genes are TRBV19 and TRBJ2-1, with 10 positions matching TRBD2. The germline V gene encodes CDR1 LNHDA and CDR2 SQIVND (reference sequence). The ends lost 3 bases at V and 6 bases at J; junction bases unmatched: 11. This CDR3 region has 17 residues. DNA for the CDR3: TGTGCCAGTAGTATTTGGACTAGCGGACCTTTCCGCAATGAGCAGTTCTTC. Translation gives CASSIWTSGPFRNEQFF.

This clone was found once. The chain links TRBV18 to TRBJ2-7; possible D gene TRBD2, 6 bases. Germline assignment: CDR1 KGHSH and CDR2 LQKENI. The CDR3 consists of 14 residues. Trimming removed 0 bases at V and 4 bases at J, with 10 bases between. The CDR3: CASSPPVGGYEQYF. The CDR3 DNA reads as TGTGCCAGCTCACCACCGGTGGGAGGATACGAGCAGTACTTC.

The chain couples TRBV9 to TRBJ2-5; perhaps TRBD2 as D (6 bases). The V gene's germline CDR1 is SGDLS and CDR2 YYNGEE. V lost 3 bases, J lost 4 bases, and 13 bases lay in between. The CDR3 consists of 14 residues. The CDR3 DNA follows: TGTGCCAGCAGCGGGATTAGCGGCCGAGAGACCCAGTACTTC. Amino acids: CASSGISGRETQYF.

This clone came up many times. The V and J genes are TRBV10-3 and TRBJ2-5; D is unclear. The V end was cut by 10 bases, the J end by 1 base, with 10 bases between. The CDR3 has 12 residues. Germline CDR1 ENHRY, CDR2 SYGVKD. The CDR3 loop is CATADLQETQYF. The CDR3, as DNA: TGTGCCACCGCCGACCTCCAAGAGACCCAGTACTTC.

This clone was detected once. This chain connects TRBV28 to TRBJ1-1; TRBD1 aligns across 9 bases. The length of the CDR3 is 17 residues. The ends lost 2 bases at V and 1 base at J; junction bases unmatched: 8. Per the germline V gene, CDR1 is MDHEN and CDR2 is SYDVKM. The CDR3 coding sequence is TGTGCCAGCAGTTTAGCCTCAGGGACAGGGTGGAACACTGAAGCTTTCTTT. Encoded protein: CASSLASGTGWNTEAFF.

This clone was seen ten or more times. The same CDR3 arises from other DNA sequences in this sample as well. V gene TRBV2 combines with J gene TRBJ2-7; D is possibly TRBD1 (6 bases). The CDR3 length is 12 residues. The germline V and J ends were trimmed by 6 bases and 0 bases, with 6 bases remaining between them. Per the germline V gene, CDR1 is SNHLY and CDR2 is FYNNEI. CDR3 sequence: CASRDSSYEQYF. CDR3 nucleotides: TGTGCCAGCAGGGACAGCTCCTACGAGCAGTACTTC.

The rearrangement joins TRBV7-2 to TRBJ2-5, with 15 nucleotides matching TRBD2. The DNA end is more similar to TRBJ2-7, so the J call may be wrong. This CDR3 region has 18 residues. Germline CDR1 and CDR2: SGHTA and FQGNSA. The CDR3 DNA follows: TGTGCCAGCAGCCCTGGGACTAGCGGGAGGAGAATTGGCTACGAGCAGTACTTC. Translating gives CASSPGTSGRRIGYEQYF.

This clone was recorded only once. The rearrangement uses TRBV28 and TRBJ2-2, with D maybe TRBD2 (6 bases). The germline V gene encodes CDR1 MDHEN and CDR2 SYDVKM. The germline V and J ends were trimmed by 3 bases and 6 bases, with 20 bases remaining between them. The CDR3 consists of 17 residues. The CDR3 sequence: CASSFLSLDYRPGELFF. The CDR3, as DNA: TGTGCCAGCAGTTTTTTATCGCTGGACTATCGGCCCGGGGAGCTGTTTTTT.

V and J are TRBV11-3 and TRBJ2-2; 7 nucleotides line up with TRBD1. Unmatched junction bases numbered 7, after V lost 5 bases and J lost 1 base. The germline V gene encodes CDR1 SGHNT and CDR2 YENEEA. This CDR3 is built from 16 residues. CDR3 in amino acids: CASSSRQGRNTGELFF. DNA for the CDR3: TGTGCCAGCAGCAGTCGACAGGGAAGGAACACCGGGGAGCTGTTTTTT.

The chain joins TRBV28 to TRBJ1-2, with D unclear. The CDR3 extends over 14 amino acids. Germline V gives CDR1 MDHEN, CDR2 SYDVKM. The ends were cut back, 3 bases at V and 4 bases at J, with 12 bases in the middle. CDR3 DNA: TGTGCCAGCAGTTTTCGGCGGCACAGCTATGGCTACACCTTC. This sequence encodes CASSFRRHSYGYTF.

The V call is TRBV5-4, the J call TRBJ2-2; D may correspond to TRBD1 or TRBD2 (6 bases each). The ends were cut back, 1 base at V and 5 bases at J, with 12 bases in the middle. Germline-derived CDR1 and CDR2 are SGHNT and YYREEE (reference sequence). The CDR3 runs to 15 residues. CDR3 nucleotide sequence: TGTGCCAGCAGCTTGAAAACAGGGAGGACCGGGGAGCTGTTTTTT. It encodes CASSLKTGRTGELFF.

Details on this clone: At the DNA level, this CDR3 is encoded by other sequences in the same sample as well. In nucleotides, the CDR3 is TGTGCCAGCAGCTTGCGACAGGGGGCTGGTGAGACCCAGTACTTC. Translated: CASSLRQGAGETQYF. The chain has TRBV7-9 and TRBJ2-5; 10 bases fit TRBD1. This CDR3 has 15 residues. The germline V gene has CDR1 SEHNR and CDR2 FQNEAQ (reference sequence). Losses at the gene ends were 3 bases for V and 5 bases for J; bases not matched to a gene: 6.

This chain joins TRBV29-1 and TRBJ2-7; D is possibly TRBD2 (6 bases). The CDR3 consists of 15 residues. Germline assignment: CDR1 SQVTM and CDR2 ANQGSEA. The V and J ends lost 1 base and 0 bases respectively, with 13 bases between them. The CDR3 region is CSVEVDPGSSYEQYF. The CDR3 nucleotides read TGCAGCGTTGAAGTGGACCCCGGGAGCTCCTACGAGCAGTACTTC.